Listed below are T cell receptor beta chains from one sample, sequenced in a study of high-grade serous ovarian cancer treatment subgroups. The protocol was immunoSEQ multiplex PCR, while the TCRdb copy is restricted to in-frame clones and leaves out a portion. This sample has around 30,000 clones, with around 80% found just once. What was sequenced was tumor tissue. The receptors originated from a human donor with high-grade serous ovarian cancer. Both conserved end residues are trimmed from each CDR3.

V gene	J gene	CDR3 protein
TRBV9	TRBJ2-7	ASSGSGRAGNEQY
TRBV11-2	TRBJ1-3	ASSLERGRIGNTIY
TRBV29-1	TRBJ2-2	SVDKSAGELF
TRBV7-8	TRBJ2-1	ASSVLAGVFNEQF
TRBV5-1	TRBJ1-2	ASSLRPYGGLYGYT
TRBV7-9	TRBJ1-1	ASSLWSARAEAF
TRBV19	TRBJ2-3	ASSRQGPGDTQY
TRBV7-2	TRBJ2-3	ASSLWIAGVSDTQY
TRBV23-1	TRBJ1-2	ASSPCPRDRGGEGGYT
TRBV25-1	TRBJ2-5	ASSEWLGGRPEKETQY
TRBV29-1	TRBJ2-3	SVPAGGRDTQY
TRBV6-5	TRBJ2-7	ASSYSTGRSYEQY
TRBV28	TRBJ1-1	ASSFITEAF
TRBV29-1	TRBJ2-2	SVDSGTLNTGELF
TRBV30	TRBJ1-4	AWTAGPGEKLF
TRBV6-1	TRBJ2-7	ASSPGTVSEQY
TRBV4-1	TRBJ1-5	ASSQQGKGGNQPQH
TRBV2	TRBJ2-1	ASSSLAGGSNEQF
TRBV12-5	TRBJ2-7	ASGPLYSSRDTRGYEQY
TRBV10-3	TRBJ1-3	AISDASGNTIY
TRBV5-6	TRBJ2-6	ASSLEAGDGANVLT
TRBV6-5	TRBJ2-7	ASSRQTGGFEQY
TRBV27	TRBJ2-6	ASSLRGSGANVLT
TRBV19	TRBJ1-2	AISEGTVKGYT
TRBV30	TRBJ1-5	AWSGGGNSNQPQH
TRBV28	TRBJ1-3	ASTNRGSGNTIY
TRBV28	TRBJ1-5	ASRPGTGNQPQH
TRBV6-1	TRBJ1-1	ASSQQGNTEAF
TRBV30	TRBJ2-3	AWSAQVGAQSY
TRBV19	TRBJ2-5	ASGYQETQY
TRBV4-1	TRBJ2-1	ASSQDQTSYNEQF
TRBV7-9	TRBJ2-7	ASSAPGLGTYEQY
TRBV29-1	TRBJ2-1	SVGTTSYNEQF
TRBV18	TRBJ1-2	ASSQRQSTNYGYT
TRBV27	TRBJ2-1	ARGDRVNEQF
TRBV7-6	TRBJ1-5	ASSLKGGPQH
TRBV21-1	TRBJ2-5	ASSATGGETQY
TRBV5-6	TRBJ1-1	ASSFPQRGDTEAF
TRBV7-9	TRBJ2-7	ASSLFRGTSGRGSYEQY
TRBV27	TRBJ2-3	ASSQGPLDTQY
TRBV28	TRBJ2-7	ASSLPGNPEQY
TRBV18	TRBJ1-2	ASSPPTEEHYGYT
TRBV30	TRBJ2-1	AWRFSGRIPEQF
TRBV6-6	TRBJ2-7	ASRRTGGPYEQY
TRBV6-1	TRBJ2-2	ASSRLAGTGELF
TRBV9	TRBJ2-7	ASSKTGSSEQY
TRBV19	TRBJ2-1	ASNGLRSSGRASYNEQF
TRBV5-4	TRBJ1-2	ASSLPDGGYT
TRBV29-1	TRBJ1-2	SVEDFGGDGYT
TRBV5-1	TRBJ2-1	ASRRTGNEQF
TRBV5-1	TRBJ2-5	SSRAGQETQY
TRBV5-1	TRBJ2-3	ASSPGVGDPSTDTQY
TRBV5-4	TRBJ2-7	ASSRDSYEQY
TRBV14	TRBJ2-1	ASSRTWEPQF
TRBV7-9	TRBJ2-7	ASSLGQELSYEQY
TRBV11-2	TRBJ2-7	ASSFGGTGVEQY
TRBV2	TRBJ2-7	ASSPDLYEQY
TRBV6-1	TRBJ2-4	ASSEPGQGTIQY
TRBV27	TRBJ2-1	ASSRRADYNEQF